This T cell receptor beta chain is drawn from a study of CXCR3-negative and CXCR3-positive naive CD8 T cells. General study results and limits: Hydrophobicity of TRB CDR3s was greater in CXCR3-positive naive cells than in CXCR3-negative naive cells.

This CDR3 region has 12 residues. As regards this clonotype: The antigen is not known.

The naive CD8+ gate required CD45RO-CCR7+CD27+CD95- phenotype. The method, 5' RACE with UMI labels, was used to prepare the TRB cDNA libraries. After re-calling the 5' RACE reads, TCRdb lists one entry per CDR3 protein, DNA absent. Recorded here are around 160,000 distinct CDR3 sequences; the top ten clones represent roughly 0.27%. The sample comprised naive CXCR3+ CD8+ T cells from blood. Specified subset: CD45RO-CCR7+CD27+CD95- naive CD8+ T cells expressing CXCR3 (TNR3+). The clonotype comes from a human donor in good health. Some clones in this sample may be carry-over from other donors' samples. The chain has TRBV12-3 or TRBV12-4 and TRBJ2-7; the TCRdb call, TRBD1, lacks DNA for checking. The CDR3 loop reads CATGTSSYEQYF.